Described below is a single TCR beta chain sequence and its context. Its specificity is not known. The data were obtained in a study of cytomegalovirus exposure and HLA in healthy donors. Study results and limitations: In a later analysis, HLA-C alleles had the fewest associated TCRs, DRB1 alleles the most. Whilst most TCR sequences proved rare, a subset of public TCRs occurred across many donors.

Both 60 Vbeta primers and 13 Jbeta primers went into the PCR. Sequenced by immunoSEQ multiplex PCR; TCRdb stores in-frame clones only, minus some. The table has 70,000 to 90,000 clones, just under 75% seen once; the top ten hold around 3.9%. V trimming: 4 bases; J trimming: 11 bases; junction bases outside the gene matches: 10. The CDR3 extends over 13 amino acids. Germline V gives CDR1 SNHLY, CDR2 FYNNEI. This chain links TRBV2 with TRBJ2-5; 7 bases agree with TRBD2. Sequencing was carried out using PBMCs. This TCR was recovered from a man in his sixties in good health and CMV-seronegative. The CDR3 here is CASSVGQAREQYF. CDR3 sequence (DNA): TGTGCCAGCAGTGTTGGGCAGGCGCGGGAGCAGTACTTC.